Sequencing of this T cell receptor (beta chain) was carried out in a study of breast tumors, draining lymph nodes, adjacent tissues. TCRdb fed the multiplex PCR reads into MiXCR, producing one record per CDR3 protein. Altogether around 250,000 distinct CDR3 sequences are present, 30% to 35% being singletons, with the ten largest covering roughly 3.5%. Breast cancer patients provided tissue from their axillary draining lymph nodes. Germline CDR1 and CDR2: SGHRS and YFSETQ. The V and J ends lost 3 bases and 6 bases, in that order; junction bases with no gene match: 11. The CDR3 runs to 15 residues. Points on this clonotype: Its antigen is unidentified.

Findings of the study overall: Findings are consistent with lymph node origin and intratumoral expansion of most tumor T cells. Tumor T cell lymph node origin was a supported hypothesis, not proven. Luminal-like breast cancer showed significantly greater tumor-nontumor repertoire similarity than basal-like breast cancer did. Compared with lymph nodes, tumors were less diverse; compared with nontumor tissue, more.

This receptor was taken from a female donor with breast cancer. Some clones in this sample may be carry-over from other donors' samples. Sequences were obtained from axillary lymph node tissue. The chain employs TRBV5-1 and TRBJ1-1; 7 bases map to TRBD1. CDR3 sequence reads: CASSSARAGGSEAFF. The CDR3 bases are TGCGCCAGCAGCTCCGCCCGGGCAGGGGGATCTGAAGCTTTCTTT.